These 25 T cell receptor beta chains were sequenced from one sample in a study of blood T cell repertoires in COVID-19. The repertoire was sequenced with immunoSEQ multiplex PCR; TCRdb's copy has only in-frame clones and lacks some. This sample carries about 210,000 clones, around four fifths of them seen once, and the ten largest clones take roughly 2.5%. Sequencing input: peripheral blood. The receptors here all came from a woman in her 40s with active or convalescent COVID-19.

This clone was seen only a few times. The chain is built from TRBV14 and TRBJ2-7; 11 bases match TRBD2. V lost 1 base to trimming and J lost 3 bases; unmatched junction nucleotides: 5. This CDR3 is built from 16 residues. Germline CDR1 reads SGHDN; CDR2 reads FVKESK. CDR3 in amino acids: CASSQGRLAGHYEQYF. CDR3 nucleotides: TGTGCCAGCAGCCAAGGCCGACTAGCGGGGCACTACGAGCAGTACTTC.

This sequence joins TRBV11-3 and TRBJ1-2, with 7 bases aligning to TRBD1. This CDR3 comprises 14 residues. V shed 5 bases and J 4 bases; nucleotides not matched to a gene: 7. Germline V gene data show CDR1 as SGHNT and CDR2 as YENEEA. The CDR3 here is CASSLGQSGYGYTF. The DNA of the CDR3 is TGTGCCAGCAGCCTGGGACAGTCGGGCTATGGCTACACCTTC.

V gene TRBV6-1 combines with J gene TRBJ2-7; 7 nucleotides align to TRBD2. There are 16 residues in the CDR3. Germline V CDR1 and CDR2: MNHNS, SASEGT. The J segment lost 3 bases and the V segment lost 0 bases, leaving 8 bases of the junction unmatched. The CDR3 spells CASSEALGLGGYEQYF. CDR3 nucleotide sequence: TGTGCCAGCAGTGAAGCCCTAGGACTAGGAGGCTACGAGCAGTACTTC.

This sequence joins TRBV11-2 and TRBJ1-1, with D perhaps matching TRBD1 (5 bases). Trimming shortened V by 2 bases and J by 5 bases, and 12 bases separated the two germline ends. There are 14 residues in the CDR3. The germline V gene encodes CDR1 SGHAT and CDR2 FQNNGV. Here the CDR3 reads CASSLLGGGTEAFF. The CDR3 DNA is TGTGCCAGCAGCTTATTGGGGGGAGGGACTGAAGCTTTCTTT.

The chain joins TRBV6-6 to TRBJ2-3; D gene uncertain. Germline V gives CDR1 MNHNY, CDR2 SVGAGI (reference sequence). This CDR3 is built from 13 residues. V lost 7 bases and J lost 3, with 11 bases in between. CDR3 DNA sequence: TGTGCCAGCATAACTCCCCAAACAGATACGCAGTATTTT. This translates into CASITPQTDTQYF.

The CDR3 DNA reads as TGTGCCACCAGTGATTTGGACAGGGCTTTGGATGAGCAGTTCTTC. As protein: CATSDLDRALDEQFF. The chain recombines TRBV24-1 with TRBJ2-1; 7 bases are a match to TRBD1. The germline V gene has CDR1 KGHDR and CDR2 SFDVKD. After removal of 0 bases from V and 8 bases from J, the junction contained 6 bases not matched to a gene. CDR3 length equals 15 residues.

This clone appeared a single time. The CDR3 DNA reads as TGTGCCAGTAGTATGAACAGGAACACTGAAGCTTTCTTT. This gives the protein CASSMNRNTEAFF. The chain joins TRBV19 to TRBJ1-1; no clear D gene. This CDR3 region has 13 residues. V was trimmed by 3 bases and J by 1 base, leaving 6 bases between them. Per germline, CDR1 LNHDA and CDR2 SQIVND (reference sequence).

The rearrangement joins TRBV28 to TRBJ2-7; 7 nucleotides agree with TRBD1. This CDR3 has 13 residues. The trim removed 6 bases at V and 5 bases at J, leaving 7 bases unmatched. Germline V lookup: CDR1 MDHEN, CDR2 SYDVKM. The CDR3 DNA reads TGTGCCAGCAGGACTGTACAGGGGCACGAGCAGTACTTC. Its translation: CASRTVQGHEQYF.

This clone was found a few times. The rearrangement joins TRBV5-1 to TRBJ2-2, with D possibly TRBD1 on 5 matching bases. Trimming stripped 0 bases from V and 0 bases from J, with 6 bases between. The CDR3 spans 15 residues. The germline gives CDR1 SGHRS, CDR2 YFSETQ. DNA for the CDR3: TGCGCCAGCAGCTTGGGACAGTCGAACACCGGGGAGCTGTTTTTT. This codes for CASSLGQSNTGELFF.

The chain is built from TRBV28 and TRBJ1-2; D might be TRBD1 (6 bases). V was trimmed by 0 bases and J by 5 bases, leaving 10 bases between them. Germline V gives CDR1 MDHEN, CDR2 SYDVKM. The CDR3 extends over 14 amino acids. This CDR3 reads CASSLWDRLYGYTF. CDR3 DNA: TGTGCCAGCAGTTTATGGGACAGACTATATGGCTACACCTTC.

J is TRBJ2-7 and V is TRBV6-5, with TRBD2 identical over 7 bases. The V gene's germline CDR1 is MNHEY and CDR2 SVGAGI. V was clipped by 0 bases and J by 9 bases; unmatched bases: 5. The CDR3 sequence is 13 residues long. The CDR3 sequence is CASSYSQGGGQYF. CDR3 in DNA: TGTGCCAGCAGTTACTCGCAGGGCGGGGGGCAGTACTTC.

This chain joins TRBV21-1 and TRBJ2-3; the D segment call TRBD2 is taken from the table without a DNA check. TRBV21-1 is marked as a pseudogene. The CDR3 contains 16 residues. CDR3 region: CASSNGTSGVTDTQYF. CDR3 DNA: TGTGCCAGCAGCAACGGGACTAGCGGGGTCACAGATACGCAGTATTTT.

For the CDR3, the DNA is TGTGCCAGCAGCTTACTCGTCAGACAGAACTATGGCTACACCTTC. Residues: CASSLLVRQNYGYTF. The chain uses TRBV7-9 and TRBJ1-2; TRBD1 might be the D (5 bases). CDR1 and CDR2 (germline): SEHNR, FQNEAQ (reference sequence). The CDR3 consists of 15 residues. V was clipped by 2 bases and J by 2 bases, with 12 bases between them. The full variable domain, in which reference TRBV7-9 and TRBJ1-2 provide the parts outside the CDR3, is DTGVSQNPRHKITKRGQNVTFRCDPISEHNRLYWYRQTLGQGPEFLTYFQNEAQLEKSRLLSDRFSAERPKGSFSTLEIQRTEQGDSAMYLCASSLLVRQNYGYTFGSGTRLTVV.

The rearrangement links TRBV28 to TRBJ1-1; 11 bases align to TRBD1. V lost 5 bases to trimming and J lost 5 bases; unmatched junction nucleotides: 7. Germline-derived CDR1 and CDR2 are MDHEN and SYDVKM. This CDR3 spans 15 amino acids. Written as DNA, the CDR3 is TGTGCCAGCAGTCCGGGGGACAGGGGGGTGACTGAAGCTTTCTTT. This sequence encodes CASSPGDRGVTEAFF.

A few counts support this clone. The chain recombines TRBV3-1 (or the pseudogene TRBV3-2) with TRBJ2-7; possibly TRBD1 for D (6 bases). The germline gives CDR1 LGHDT, CDR2 YNNKEL (reference sequence). This CDR3 has 14 residues. The V gene lost 4 bases and the J gene lost 4 bases, with 14 bases spanning the gap. For the CDR3, the DNA is TGTGCCAGCAGCCCCTTCCCGACAGGATACGAGCAGTACTTC. Translated: CASSPFPTGYEQYF.

The chain is built from TRBV7-3 and TRBJ2-1; the match to TRBD2 covers 7 bases. The CDR3 extends over 14 amino acids. The trim removed 0 bases at V and 9 bases at J, leaving 5 bases unmatched. Germline V CDR1 and CDR2: SGHTA, FQGTGA. The CDR3 is CASSLTLPGGEQFF. Written as DNA, the CDR3 is TGTGCCAGCAGCTTAACGCTCCCGGGAGGTGAGCAGTTCTTC.

The chain carries TRBV12-3 or TRBV12-4 and TRBJ1-6; D remains unclear. V lost 6 bases and J lost 7, with 7 bases in between. This CDR3 has 12 amino acids. In DNA form, the CDR3 reads TGTGCCAGCAGGGGGAGGAATTCACCCCTCCACTTT. Translated: CASRGRNSPLHF.

The chain employs TRBV11-1 and TRBJ1-5, with D tentatively TRBD1 (6 bases). This CDR3 comprises 13 residues. From germline, CDR1 is SGHAT and CDR2 FQDESV (reference sequence). V lost 0 bases, J lost 6 bases, and 6 bases lay in between. In DNA, the CDR3 is TGTGCCAGCAGCTTAGCAGGGGGTCAGCCCCAGCATTTT. This encodes CASSLAGGQPQHF.

The chain is built from TRBV27 and TRBJ2-1; TRBD1 is a possible D gene (6 bases). Germline CDR1 reads MNHEY; CDR2 reads SMNVEV (reference sequence). The length of the CDR3 is 13 residues. With 5 bases removed from V and 8 bases from J, the gap between germline ends came to 13 bases. The CDR3 DNA is TGTGCCAGCAGTCTCAAACAGGGAGATGAGCAGTTCTTC. Translating gives CASSLKQGDEQFF.

The chain has TRBV10-2 and TRBJ2-3; the D gene is possibly TRBD1 (6 bases). This CDR3 contains 15 residues. The germline CDR1 and CDR2 sequences are WSHSY and SAAADI. V lost 6 bases and J 3 bases, leaving 16 bases between the germline ends. CDR3 in amino acids: CASSGTGRRTDTQYF. In nucleotides, the CDR3 is TGCGCCAGCAGCGGAACAGGGAGAAGGACAGATACGCAGTATTTT.

The chain is built from TRBV24-1 and TRBJ2-1; the match to TRBD2 covers 12 bases. The CDR3 is 15 residues long. J lost 5 bases, V lost 3 bases, and 1 base had no gene match. Germline V gene sequence: CDR1 KGHDR, CDR2 SFDVKD. CDR3: CATSDRTSGNNEQFF. CDR3 DNA: TGTGCCACCAGTGATAGGACTAGCGGGAACAATGAGCAGTTCTTC.

V gene TRBV15 combines with J gene TRBJ1-4; 9 bases line up with TRBD1. After removal of 2 bases from V and 8 bases from J, the junction contained 9 bases not matched to a gene. CDR1 is LNHNV and CDR2 is YYDKDF in the germline V gene (reference sequence). This CDR3 spans 16 amino acids. The CDR3 DNA is TGTGCCACCAGCAGAACGGGGACAGGGTATCGGGAAAAACTGTTTTTT. Translation gives CATSRTGTGYREKLFF. Drawing the rest from reference TRBV15 and TRBJ1-4, the complete variable domain is DAMVIQNPRYQVTQFGKPVTLSCSQTLNHNVMYWYQQKSSQAPKLLFHYYDKDFNNEADTPDNFQSRRPNTSFCFLDIRSPGLGDTAMYLCATSRTGTGYREKLFFGSGTQLSVL.

The V and J genes are TRBV18 and TRBJ2-7; D not resolved. V was trimmed by 3 bases and J by 0 bases, leaving 12 bases between them. The CDR3 runs 15 residues. Germline V lookup: CDR1 KGHSH, CDR2 LQKENI. DNA for the CDR3: TGTGCCAGCTCACCGAGCACAGACACCTCCTACGAGCAGTACTTC. It translates to CASSPSTDTSYEQYF. Full variable domain (missing parts from reference TRBV18 and TRBJ2-7): NAGVMQNPRHLVRRRGQEARLRCSPMKGHSHVYWYRQLPEEGLKFMVYLQKENIIDESGMPKERFSAEFPKEGPSILRIQQVVRGDSAAYFCASSPSTDTSYEQYFGPGTRLTVT.

V is TRBV5-1 and J is TRBJ2-1; 7 nucleotides match TRBD1. V lost 0 bases to trimming and J lost 7 bases; unmatched junction nucleotides: 1. CDR1 and CDR2 (germline): SGHRS, YFSETQ. This CDR3 spans 13 amino acids. CDR3 coding DNA: TGCGCCAGCAGCTTGGACAGGGGTAATGAGCAGTTCTTC. Protein sequence: CASSLDRGNEQFF.

The chain employs TRBV28 and TRBJ2-5; perhaps TRBD2 as D (6 bases). The germline V gene has CDR1 MDHEN and CDR2 SYDVKM. The CDR3 contains 14 residues. V lost 4 bases to trimming and J lost 3 bases, with 12 bases between them. CDR3 in amino acids: CASSSWTGEETQYF. CDR3 sequence (DNA): TGTGCCAGCAGTTCATGGACGGGAGAAGAGACCCAGTACTTC.